Presented here are 31 T cell receptor beta chains from one specimen sequenced in a study of blood T cells in healthy people across ages. Then a second PCR, running roughly 6 to 11 cycles, was carried out with a sample-barcoded 5' primer and a J-beta primer mix. A single record per CDR3 protein comes from TCRdb applying MiXCR to the 5' RACE reads. This sample has some 760,000 distinct CDR3 sequences, with roughly 25% found just once. The same data also went into a second study, on T cells of mothers and their children.

Sequenced input: blood. All receptors derive from a boy aged 5-17 years in good health.

The chain combines TRBV28 with TRBJ2-1, with D uncertain. The V gene's germline CDR1 is MDHEN and CDR2 SYDVKM. Trimming shortened V by 5 bases and J by 3 bases, and 11 bases separated the two germline ends. The CDR3 is 14 residues long. CDR3 sequence: CASSRSGRYNEQFF. The CDR3 DNA follows: TGTGCCAGCAGTCGATCGGGTCGCTACAATGAGCAGTTCTTC.

This clonotype was recorded a few times. The CDR3 coding sequence is TGTGCCAGCAGCCAAGAAGTGTGGCAGGGTCATGGCTACACCTTC. Protein product: CASSQEVWQGHGYTF. The chain recombines TRBV3-1 with TRBJ1-2; TRBD1 might be the D (5 bases). CDR1 is LGHDT and CDR2 is YNNKEL in the germline V gene (reference sequence). The CDR3 has 15 amino acids. V was trimmed by 0 bases and J by 6 bases, leaving 14 bases between them.

This clonotype was detected ten times or more. The rearrangement links TRBV7-3 to TRBJ2-2; D not resolved. The germline V and J ends were trimmed by 6 bases and 0 bases, with 5 bases remaining between them. The CDR3 is 13 amino acids. The V gene's germline CDR1 is SGHTA and CDR2 FQGTGA. Written as DNA, the CDR3 is TGTGCCAGCAGTCCTTCGAACACCGGGGAGCTGTTTTTT. Translating gives CASSPSNTGELFF. Full variable domain (remainder filled in from reference TRBV7-3 and TRBJ2-2): GAGVSQTPSNKVTEKGKYVELRCDPISGHTALYWYRQSLGQGPEFLIYFQGTGAADDSGLPNDRFFAVRPEGSVSTLKIQRTERGDSAVYLCASSPSNTGELFFGEGSRLTVL.

The chain employs TRBV3-1 and TRBJ2-5; 12 positions agree with TRBD2. Matching the DNA end better, TRBJ2-7 makes the J call doubtful. Germline assignment: CDR1 LGHDT and CDR2 YNNKEL (reference sequence). CDR3 length: 15 amino acids. CDR3 loop: CASSPGLAGIHEQYF. The CDR3 coding sequence is TGTGCCAGCAGCCCGGGACTAGCGGGCATCCACGAGCAGTACTTC.

This clonotype was seen a few times. This chain connects TRBV16 to TRBJ2-7, with 8 bases aligning to TRBD1. This CDR3 is built from 17 residues. CDR1 is KGHSY and CDR2 is FQNENV in the germline V gene. V gave up 0 bases and J gave up 3 bases; unmatched junction bases: 10. This CDR3 reads CASSQSKDRAANYEQYF. The CDR3 DNA is TGTGCCAGCAGCCAATCGAAGGACAGGGCGGCAAACTACGAGCAGTACTTC. The full variable domain, rest sourced from reference TRBV16 and TRBJ2-7, is GEEVAQTPKHLVRGEGQKAKLYCAPIKGHSYVFWYQQVLKNEFKFLISFQNENVFDETGMPKERFSAKCLPNSPCSLEIQATKLEDSAVYFCASSQSKDRAANYEQYFGPGTRLTVT.

This chain links TRBV7-6 with TRBJ2-1; D is unresolved. The germline CDR1 and CDR2 sequences are SGHVS and FNYEAQ. The CDR3 is made up of 15 amino acids. The V gene lost 5 bases and the J gene lost 3 bases, with 14 bases spanning the gap. Here the CDR3 reads CASSLRPVDYNEQFF. The DNA for the CDR3 is TGTGCCAGCAGCCTTAGGCCCGTCGACTACAATGAGCAGTTCTTC. Supplemented by reference TRBV7-6 and TRBJ2-1, the full variable domain reads GAGVSQSPRYKVTKRGQDVALRCDPISGHVSLYWYRQALGQGPEFLTYFNYEAQQDKSGLPNDRFSAERPEGSISTLTIQRTEQRDSAMYRCASSLRPVDYNEQFFGPGTRLTVL.

The genes are TRBV29-1 and TRBJ1-2, with unresolved D. The CDR3 consists of 11 residues. V lost 3 bases, J lost 6 bases, and 8 bases lay in between. Looked up from germline, CDR1 is SQVTM and CDR2 is ANQGSEA. CDR3 sequence: CSVDFIHGYTF. CDR3 bases: TGCAGCGTTGATTTTATTCATGGCTACACCTTC.

The rearrangement uses TRBV12-5 and TRBJ1-4, with 8 bases that match TRBD1. The germline CDR1 and CDR2 sequences are LGHNT and FRNRAP. This CDR3 is 15 amino acids long. V dropped 6 bases and J dropped 8; count of bases not matched to a gene: 11. CDR3 sequence reads: CASGAGGAGGEKLFF. CDR3 DNA sequence: TGTGCTAGTGGCGCAGGGGGCGCAGGAGGAGAAAAACTGTTTTTT.

The V call is TRBV14, the J call TRBJ2-3, with D possibly matching TRBD2 (6 bases). Trimming shortened V by 6 bases and J by 3 bases, and 22 bases separated the two germline ends. This CDR3 has 17 residues. Germline CDR1 is SGHDN and CDR2 is FVKESK. CDR3 coding DNA: TGTGCCAGCAGTGATAAATCGGGACTCGAATTTACAGATACGCAGTATTTT. This gives the protein CASSDKSGLEFTDTQYF.

This chain links TRBV6-1 with TRBJ1-2; D not certain. Germline V gene data show CDR1 as MNHNS and CDR2 as SASEGT. V shed 1 base and J shed 0 bases, with 12 bases lying between them. The CDR3 spans 16 residues. CDR3 nucleotide sequence: TGTGCCAGCAGTGAAGTCAGGAAATCAGCTAACTATGGCTACACCTTC. It specifies CASSEVRKSANYGYTF.

This clonotype was counted at least ten times. The J gene is TRBJ2-4, the V gene TRBV2, with a possible D match to TRBD1 (5 bases). Trimming took off 4 bases at V and 10 bases at J, with 8 bases between the two ends. The V gene's germline CDR1 is SNHLY and CDR2 FYNNEI. The CDR3 is 11 residues long. The CDR3 region has the DNA TGTGCCAGCAGTGGGCAGGGTATTCAGTACTTC. Translation gives CASSGQGIQYF.

This clonotype was seen a handful of times. V usage is TRBV19 and J usage is TRBJ2-5; D call uncertain. The J call could be wrong; TRBJ2-7 is a better fit for the DNA end. This CDR3 is 16 amino acids long. CDR1 is LNHDA and CDR2 is SQIVND in the germline V gene (reference sequence). CDR3 in DNA: TGTGCCAGTAGTAGCAACGTGGAGTACAGCTCCTACGAGCAGTACTTC. Translation: CASSSNVEYSSYEQYF.

Many counts were recorded for this clonotype. This chain uses TRBV20-1 with TRBJ2-5; D unclear. Germline values: CDR1 DFQATT, CDR2 SNEGSKA (reference sequence). V was clipped by 3 bases and J by 1 base, with 15 bases between them. This CDR3 is built from 15 residues. Here the CDR3 reads CSASGGTGIQETQYF. CDR3 DNA sequence: TGCAGTGCTAGTGGCGGAACGGGTATCCAAGAGACCCAGTACTTC.

The table lists this clonotype with a few counts. The V gene is TRBV29-1, the J gene TRBJ2-5, with TRBD1 as a possible D gene (5 bases). From germline, CDR1 is SQVTM and CDR2 ANQGSEA. The CDR3 contains 15 residues. V gave up 7 bases and J gave up 0 bases, with 18 bases separating them. The DNA for the CDR3 is TGCAGCGCCAATGACAGAGGCTCCCACCAAGAGACCCAGTACTTC. Amino acid sequence: CSANDRGSHQETQYF.

The CDR3 loop is CASSYTYGQPQHF. CDR3 DNA sequence: TGTGCCAGTAGCTACACGTATGGGCAGCCCCAGCATTTT. The chain employs TRBV19 and TRBJ1-5, with unresolved D. Trimming shortened V by 6 bases and J by 7 bases, and 13 bases separated the two germline ends. Germline assignment: CDR1 LNHDA and CDR2 SQIVND (reference sequence). This CDR3 contains 13 residues.

This clonotype has more than one count but fewer than ten. The CDR3 sequence: CASRLPETQYF. The CDR3, as DNA: TGTGCCAGCAGGCTGCCGGAGACCCAGTACTTC. The V call is TRBV2, the J call TRBJ2-5; no firm D call. CDR1 and CDR2 (germline): SNHLY, FYNNEI. V shed 6 bases and J shed 5 bases, with 7 bases lying between them. This CDR3 comprises 11 residues.

The J gene is TRBJ2-2, the V gene TRBV7-9, with a weak D call TRBD1 (5 bases). Germline CDR1 is SEHNR and CDR2 is FQNEAQ (reference sequence). CDR3 size: 14 residues. V lost 5 bases, J lost 6 bases, and 13 bases lay in between. The CDR3 bases are TGTGCCAGCAGCCCTCCGGGCAGGGCCGGGGAGCTGTTTTTT. Protein product: CASSPPGRAGELFF. Complete variable domain (other parts from reference TRBV7-9 and TRBJ2-2): DTGVSQNPRHKITKRGQNVTFRCDPISEHNRLYWYRQTLGQGPEFLTYFQNEAQLEKSRLLSDRFSAERPKGSFSTLEIQRTEQGDSAMYLCASSPPGRAGELFFGEGSRLTVL.

The rearrangement uses TRBV14 and TRBJ2-5, with TRBD2 as a possible D gene (5 bases). Per the germline V gene, CDR1 is SGHDN and CDR2 is FVKESK. The CDR3 is made up of 15 amino acids. With 1 base removed from V and 4 bases from J, the gap between germline ends came to 13 bases. Here the CDR3 reads CASSQGGLPPETQYF. DNA of the CDR3: TGTGCCAGCAGCCAAGGAGGACTCCCCCCAGAGACCCAGTACTTC.

This chain links TRBV14 with TRBJ2-5; D is uncertain. V lost 0 bases and J 4 bases, leaving 3 bases between the germline ends. CDR1 is SGHDN and CDR2 is FVKESK in the germline V gene. CDR3 length: 12 amino acids. CDR3 region: CASSQDIETQYF. The CDR3 DNA sequence: TGTGCCAGCAGCCAAGATATAGAGACCCAGTACTTC. Full variable domain (missing parts from reference TRBV14 and TRBJ2-5): EAGVTQFPSHSVIEKGQTVTLRCDPISGHDNLYWYRRVMGKEIKFLLHFVKESKQDESGMPNNRFLAERTGGTYSTLKVQPAELEDSGVYFCASSQDIETQYFGPGTRLLVL.

The chain has TRBV29-1 and TRBJ2-1; 11 nucleotides line up with TRBD2. The CDR3 is 15 amino acids. Germline trimming cut 0 bases from V and 9 bases from J; bases unmatched to any gene: 7. Germline V lookup: CDR1 SQVTM, CDR2 ANQGSEA. CDR3 in DNA: TGCAGCGTTGAAGAATTAGCGGGGGGGCATGGTGAGCAGTTCTTC. It codes for CSVEELAGGHGEQFF.

This clonotype was seen only a few times. The rearrangement links TRBV29-1 to TRBJ2-4; D assignment may be TRBD1 or TRBD2 (5 bases each). Germline CDR1 SQVTM, CDR2 ANQGSEA. Trimming took 1 base from V and 4 from J, leaving 11 bases between them. The CDR3 covers 14 residues. The CDR3 region has the DNA TGCAGCGTTGAAGGGGGGACCTCGAAAAACATTCAGTACTTC. Encoded protein: CSVEGGTSKNIQYF.

The rearrangement joins TRBV20-1 to TRBJ2-1, with 10 bases aligning to TRBD2. Germline CDR1 DFQATT, CDR2 SNEGSKA (reference sequence). The CDR3 is 14 residues long. V lost 3 bases, J lost 7 bases, and 6 bases stayed unmatched. This CDR3 reads CSARDSGRLNEQFF. The CDR3 DNA reads TGCAGTGCTAGGGATAGCGGGAGGCTTAATGAGCAGTTCTTC.

There are a few counts of this clonotype. CDR3 region: CASSRGGPEAFF. CDR3 coding DNA: TGTGCCAGCAGCAGGGGGGGCCCTGAAGCTTTCTTT. The V gene is TRBV7-9, the J gene TRBJ1-1; a possible D gene is TRBD1 (6 bases). The V gene lost 5 bases and the J gene lost 6 bases, with 10 bases spanning the gap. The length of the CDR3 is 12 residues. Germline V gene data show CDR1 as SEHNR and CDR2 as FQNEAQ (reference sequence).

This clonotype was counted only a few times. The chain couples TRBV7-3 to TRBJ2-5; 9 nucleotides match TRBD2. The J call may be wrong; the DNA end is better matched by TRBJ2-7. Germline CDR1 and CDR2: SGHTA and FQGTGA. CDR3 size: 15 residues. CDR3: CASSFSSSGVYEQYF. The CDR3 DNA is TGTGCCAGCAGCTTTAGCTCTAGCGGGGTCTACGAGCAGTACTTC.

This clonotype came up a few times. This CDR3 reads CASSSTGDSTDTQYF. The CDR3 nucleotides read TGTGCCAGCAGCTCGACAGGGGATAGCACAGATACGCAGTATTTT. This chain connects TRBV13 to TRBJ2-3; 8 nucleotides align to TRBD1. V trimming: 4 bases; J trimming: 0 bases; junction bases outside the gene matches: 3. The CDR3 consists of 15 residues. CDR1 PRHDT and CDR2 FYEKMQ come from the germline V gene (reference sequence).

The chain employs TRBV10-3 and TRBJ2-7, with 8 positions matching TRBD2. The CDR3 runs to 14 residues. After removal of 3 bases from V and 2 bases from J, the junction contained 3 bases not matched to a gene. Germline lookup yields CDR1 ENHRY and CDR2 SYGVKD. This CDR3 is CAISDGSGTYEQYF. The CDR3 DNA reads TGTGCCATCAGTGATGGTAGCGGGACCTACGAGCAGTACTTC.

The rearrangement uses TRBV5-4 and TRBJ1-4; D possibly corresponds to TRBD1 (6 bases). Per the germline V gene, CDR1 is SGHNT and CDR2 is YYREEE (reference sequence). The CDR3 length is 15 residues. The V end was cut by 5 bases, the J end by 7 bases, with 18 bases between. CDR3 loop: CASSLRGPRGEKLFF. CDR3 DNA sequence: TGTGCCAGCAGTTTGCGGGGGCCGCGTGGTGAAAAACTGTTTTTT. The full variable domain, with the rest looked up from reference TRBV5-4 and TRBJ1-4, is ETGVTQSPTHLIKTRGQQVTLRCSSQSGHNTVSWYQQALGQGPQFIFQYYREEENGRGNFPPRFSGLQFPNYSSELNVNALELDDSALYLCASSLRGPRGEKLFFGSGTQLSVL.

This clonotype came up a few times. Here the CDR3 reads CASSKVPGLAPNEQFF. CDR3 in DNA: TGTGCCAGCAGCAAAGTCCCGGGACTAGCTCCCAATGAGCAGTTCTTC. The chain links TRBV21-1 to TRBJ2-1; the table's D call, TRBD2, was not checked against the DNA. TRBV21-1 is deemed a pseudogene. The CDR3 spans 16 residues.

A few counts support this clonotype. The genes are TRBV18 and TRBJ1-4, with unresolved D. CDR3 length: 17 amino acids. Germline CDR1 reads KGHSH; CDR2 reads LQKENI. With 2 bases removed from V and 0 bases from J, the gap between germline ends came to 13 bases. CDR3: CASSPSYVFATNEKLFF. DNA of the CDR3: TGTGCCAGCTCACCAAGCTATGTCTTCGCAACTAATGAAAAACTGTTTTTT.

The chain combines TRBV16 with TRBJ2-3; D unresolved. Germline assignment: CDR1 KGHSY and CDR2 FQNENV. The CDR3 contains 14 residues. V lost 3 bases to trimming and J lost 4 bases, with 11 bases between them. For the CDR3, the DNA is TGTGCCAGCAGCCATCGGCCAGCTTCAGATACGCAGTATTTT. This encodes CASSHRPASDTQYF.

The chain joins TRBV9 to TRBJ2-5; TRBD2 agrees at 7 bases. Germline loops: CDR1 SGDLS, CDR2 YYNGEE. J lost 4 bases, V lost 0 bases, and 0 bases had no gene match. This CDR3 spans 13 amino acids. CDR3 amino acids: CASSVASGETQYF. Written as DNA, the CDR3 is TGTGCCAGCAGCGTAGCTAGCGGAGAGACCCAGTACTTC.